What follows is one T cell receptor (beta chain) and its context. Its antigen has not been determined. Base qualities are not provided; no much larger clone lies one nucleotide away. The data originate from a study of control samples from healthy donors and cancer patients (TCRdb year 2020). Libraries were made using the immunoSEQ multiplex PCR assay. Held by TCRdb, this immuneACCESS table contains in-frame sequences only and omits some clones. Under half of the omission traces to an unresolved V gene where checked; the cause of the rest is unknown. The sample profile shows about 150,000 clones; 80% to 95% of them were found once. The ten largest clones add up to roughly 5.7% of the sample. CDR1 and CDR2, looked up from the germline V gene (reference sequence), are DFQATT and SNEGSKA. The germline ends are 17 bases apart after V is trimmed by 3 bases and J by 5 bases. Reading from cysteine to phenylalanine, the CDR3 counts 15 amino acids. Of all the DNA, just the CDR3 is kept, 45 bases in frame from base 1.

The sequencing input was blood. The TCR comes from a man aged 18 to 30 in good health. The chain joins TRBV20-1 to TRBJ1-5; a tentative D match to TRBD1 spans 5 bases. CDR3 reads: CSASKYGGVDQPQHF. In nucleotides, the sequence is TGCAGTGCTAGTAAATACGGAGGGGTGGATCAGCCCCAGCATTTT.